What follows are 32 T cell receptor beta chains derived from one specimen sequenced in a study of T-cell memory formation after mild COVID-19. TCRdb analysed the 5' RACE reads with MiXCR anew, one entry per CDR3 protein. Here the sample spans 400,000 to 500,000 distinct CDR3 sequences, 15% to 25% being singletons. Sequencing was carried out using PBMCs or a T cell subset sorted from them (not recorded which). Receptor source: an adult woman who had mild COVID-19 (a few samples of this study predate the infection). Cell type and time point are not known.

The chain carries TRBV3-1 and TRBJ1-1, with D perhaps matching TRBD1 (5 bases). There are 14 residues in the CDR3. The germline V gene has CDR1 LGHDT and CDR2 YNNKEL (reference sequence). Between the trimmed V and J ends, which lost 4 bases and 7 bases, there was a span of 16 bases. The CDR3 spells CASSPRGSAGEAFF. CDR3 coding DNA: TGTGCCAGCAGCCCCCGGGGGTCCGCGGGTGAAGCTTTCTTT.

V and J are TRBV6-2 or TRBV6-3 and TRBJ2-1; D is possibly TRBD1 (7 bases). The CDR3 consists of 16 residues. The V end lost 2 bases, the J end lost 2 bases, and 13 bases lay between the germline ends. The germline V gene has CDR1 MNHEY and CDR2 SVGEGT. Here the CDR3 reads CASSYGAGGPYNEQFF. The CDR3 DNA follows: TGTGCCAGCAGTTACGGTGCAGGGGGGCCCTACAATGAGCAGTTCTTC.

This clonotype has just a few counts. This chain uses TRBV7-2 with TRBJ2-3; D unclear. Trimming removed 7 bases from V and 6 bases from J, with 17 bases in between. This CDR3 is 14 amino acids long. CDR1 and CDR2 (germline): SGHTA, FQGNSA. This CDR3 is CASTYLGIPDTQYF. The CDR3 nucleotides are TGTGCCAGCACCTACTTGGGAATCCCGGATACGCAGTATTTT.

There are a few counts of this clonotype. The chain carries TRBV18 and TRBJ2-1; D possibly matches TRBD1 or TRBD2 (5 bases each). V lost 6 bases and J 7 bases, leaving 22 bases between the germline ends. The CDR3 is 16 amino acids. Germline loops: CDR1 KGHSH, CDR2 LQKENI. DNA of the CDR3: TGTGCCAGCTCCCCGGCGGATACGGGACGGGGTAATGAGCAGTTCTTC. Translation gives CASSPADTGRGNEQFF.

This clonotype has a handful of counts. The CDR3 is CASSKGGNTEAFF. The CDR3 bases are TGTGCCAGCAGTAAAGGAGGGAACACTGAAGCTTTCTTT. J is TRBJ1-1 and V is TRBV11-2; D unresolved. The CDR3 consists of 13 residues. Germline CDR1 SGHAT, CDR2 FQNNGV. Trimming cost V 6 bases and J 1 base, with 9 bases left between them. Full variable domain (rest looked up from reference TRBV11-2 and TRBJ1-1): EAGVAQSPRYKIIEKRQSVAFWCNPISGHATLYWYQQILGQGPKLLIQFQNNGVVDDSQLPKDRFSAERLKGVDSTLKIQPAKLEDSAVYLCASSKGGNTEAFFGQGTRLTVV.

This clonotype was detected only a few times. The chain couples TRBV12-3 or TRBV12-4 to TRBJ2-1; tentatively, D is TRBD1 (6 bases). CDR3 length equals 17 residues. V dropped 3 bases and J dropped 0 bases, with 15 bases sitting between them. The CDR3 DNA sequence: TGTGCCAGCAGTTTCAGCCCGGACAGTCGCTCCTACAATGAGCAGTTCTTC. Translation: CASSFSPDSRSYNEQFF.

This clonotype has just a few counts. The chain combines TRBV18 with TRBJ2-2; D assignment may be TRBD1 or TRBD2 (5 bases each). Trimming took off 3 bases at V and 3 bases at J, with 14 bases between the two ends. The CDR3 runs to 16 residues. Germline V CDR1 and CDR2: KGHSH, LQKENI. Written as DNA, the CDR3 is TGTGCCAGCTCACCTGTTTCAGGGAGTCACACCGGGGAGCTGTTTTTT. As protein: CASSPVSGSHTGELFF.

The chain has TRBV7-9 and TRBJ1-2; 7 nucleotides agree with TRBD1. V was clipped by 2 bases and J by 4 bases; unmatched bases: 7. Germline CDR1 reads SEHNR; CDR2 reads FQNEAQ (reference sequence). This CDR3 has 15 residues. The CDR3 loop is CASSLSPDRPYGYTF. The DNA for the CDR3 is TGTGCCAGCAGCTTATCCCCGGACAGGCCCTATGGCTACACCTTC. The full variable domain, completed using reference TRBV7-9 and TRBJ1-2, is DTGVSQNPRHKITKRGQNVTFRCDPISEHNRLYWYRQTLGQGPEFLTYFQNEAQLEKSRLLSDRFSAERPKGSFSTLEIQRTEQGDSAMYLCASSLSPDRPYGYTFGSGTRLTVV.

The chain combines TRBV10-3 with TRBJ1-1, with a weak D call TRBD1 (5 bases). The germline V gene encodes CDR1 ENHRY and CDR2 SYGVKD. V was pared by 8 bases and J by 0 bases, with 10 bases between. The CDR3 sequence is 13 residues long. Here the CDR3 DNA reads TGTGCCATCGTAGGAGGGGTGAACACTGAAGCTTTCTTT. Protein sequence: CAIVGGVNTEAFF.

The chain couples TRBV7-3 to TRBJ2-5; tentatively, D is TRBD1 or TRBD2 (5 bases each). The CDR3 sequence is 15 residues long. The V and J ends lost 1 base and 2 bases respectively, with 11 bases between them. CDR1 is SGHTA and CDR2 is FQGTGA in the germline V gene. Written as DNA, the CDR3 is TGTGCCAGCAGCTTAAGTCCGGGGCCTCAAGAGACCCAGTACTTC. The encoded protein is CASSLSPGPQETQYF.

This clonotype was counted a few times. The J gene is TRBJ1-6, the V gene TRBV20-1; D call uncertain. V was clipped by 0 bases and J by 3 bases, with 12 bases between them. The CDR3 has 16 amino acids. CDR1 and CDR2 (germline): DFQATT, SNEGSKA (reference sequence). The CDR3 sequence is CSARELGDFYNSPLHF. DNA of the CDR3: TGCAGTGCTAGAGAACTCGGAGACTTCTATAATTCACCCCTCCACTTT.

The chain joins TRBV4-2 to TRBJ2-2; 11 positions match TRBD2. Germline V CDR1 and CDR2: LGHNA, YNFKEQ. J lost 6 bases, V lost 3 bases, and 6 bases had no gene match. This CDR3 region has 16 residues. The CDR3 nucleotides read TGTGCCAGCAGCCACCCGGGTAGCGGGGGGGCCGGGGAGCTGTTTTTT. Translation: CASSHPGSGGAGELFF.

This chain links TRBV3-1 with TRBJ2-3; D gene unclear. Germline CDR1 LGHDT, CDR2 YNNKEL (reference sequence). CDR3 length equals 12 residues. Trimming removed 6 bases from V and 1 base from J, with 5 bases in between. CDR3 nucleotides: TGTGCCAGCAGAAAGGGCACAGATACGCAGTATTTT. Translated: CASRKGTDTQYF.

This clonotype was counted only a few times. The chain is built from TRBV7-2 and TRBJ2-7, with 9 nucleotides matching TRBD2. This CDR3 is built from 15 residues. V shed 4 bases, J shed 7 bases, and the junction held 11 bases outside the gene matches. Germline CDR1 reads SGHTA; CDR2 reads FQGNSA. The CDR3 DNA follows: TGTGCCAGCAGCTCCCTAGCGGGATCCGCGGGGGAGCAGTACTTC. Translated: CASSSLAGSAGEQYF.

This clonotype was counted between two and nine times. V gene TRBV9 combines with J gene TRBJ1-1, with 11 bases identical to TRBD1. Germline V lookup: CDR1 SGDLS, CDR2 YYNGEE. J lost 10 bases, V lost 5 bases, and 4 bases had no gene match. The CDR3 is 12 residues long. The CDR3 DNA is TGTGCCAGCAGGGGGGACAGGGGGTCAGCTTTCTTT. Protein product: CASRGDRGSAFF.

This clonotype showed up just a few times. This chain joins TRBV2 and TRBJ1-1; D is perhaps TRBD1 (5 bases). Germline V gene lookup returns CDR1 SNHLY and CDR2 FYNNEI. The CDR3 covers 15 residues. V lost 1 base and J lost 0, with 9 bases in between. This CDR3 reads CASSEGGRLNTEAFF. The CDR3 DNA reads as TGTGCCAGCAGTGAAGGGGGCAGACTGAACACTGAAGCTTTCTTT.

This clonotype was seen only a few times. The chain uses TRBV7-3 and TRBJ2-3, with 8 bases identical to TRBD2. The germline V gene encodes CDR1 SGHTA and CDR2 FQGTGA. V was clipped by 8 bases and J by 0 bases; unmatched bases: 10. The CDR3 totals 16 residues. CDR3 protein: CASSALAGLSTDTQYF. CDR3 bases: TGTGCCAGCTCGGCGTTAGCGGGGCTCAGCACAGATACGCAGTATTTT.

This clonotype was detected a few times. The CDR3 nucleotides are TGTGCCAGCAGCGGACAGGGGACAGCAGATACGCAGTATTTT. It yields the protein CASSGQGTADTQYF. The rearrangement uses TRBV9 and TRBJ2-3; the match to TRBD1 covers 8 bases. The germline V gene has CDR1 SGDLS and CDR2 YYNGEE. J lost 4 bases, V lost 3 bases, and 4 bases had no gene match. The CDR3 runs to 14 residues.

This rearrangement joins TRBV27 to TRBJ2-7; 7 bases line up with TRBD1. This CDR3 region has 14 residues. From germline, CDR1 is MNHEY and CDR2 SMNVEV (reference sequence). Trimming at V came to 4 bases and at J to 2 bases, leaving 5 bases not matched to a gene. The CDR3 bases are TGTGCCAGCAGTTCCAAGGGGGCGACCTACGAGCAGTACTTC. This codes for CASSSKGATYEQYF.

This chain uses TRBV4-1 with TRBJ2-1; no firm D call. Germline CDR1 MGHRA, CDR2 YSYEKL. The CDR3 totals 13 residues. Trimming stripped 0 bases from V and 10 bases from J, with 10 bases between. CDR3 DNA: TGCGCCAGCAGCCAAGATGGAACTCCAGAGCAGTTCTTC. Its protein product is CASSQDGTPEQFF.

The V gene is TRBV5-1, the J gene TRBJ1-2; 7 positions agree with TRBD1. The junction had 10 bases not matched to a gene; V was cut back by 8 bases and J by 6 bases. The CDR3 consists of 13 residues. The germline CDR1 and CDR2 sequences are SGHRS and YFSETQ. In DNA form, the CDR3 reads TGCGCCAGTTACGGGACAGCAGATCATGGCTACACCTTC. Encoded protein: CASYGTADHGYTF.

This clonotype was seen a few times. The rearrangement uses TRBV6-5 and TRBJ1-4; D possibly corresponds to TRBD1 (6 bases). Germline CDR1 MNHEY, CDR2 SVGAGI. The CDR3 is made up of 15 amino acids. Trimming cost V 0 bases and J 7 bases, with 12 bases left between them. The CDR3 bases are TGTGCCAGCAGTTACTCGGCAGGGGAGGGTGAAAAACTGTTTTTT. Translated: CASSYSAGEGEKLFF.

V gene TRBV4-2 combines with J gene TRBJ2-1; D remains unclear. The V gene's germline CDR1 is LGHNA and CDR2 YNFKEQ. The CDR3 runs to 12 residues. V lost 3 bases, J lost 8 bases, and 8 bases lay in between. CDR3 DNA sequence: TGTGCCAGCAGCCAGCGTATGGATGAGCAGTTCTTC. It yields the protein CASSQRMDEQFF.

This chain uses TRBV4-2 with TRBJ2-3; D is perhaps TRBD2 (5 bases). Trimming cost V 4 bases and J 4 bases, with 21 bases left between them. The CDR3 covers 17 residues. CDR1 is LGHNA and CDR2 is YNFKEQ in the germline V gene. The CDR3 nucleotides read TGTGCCAGCAGCCCCAAGAACGAGACTAAAGACGCAGATACGCAGTATTTT. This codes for CASSPKNETKDADTQYF.

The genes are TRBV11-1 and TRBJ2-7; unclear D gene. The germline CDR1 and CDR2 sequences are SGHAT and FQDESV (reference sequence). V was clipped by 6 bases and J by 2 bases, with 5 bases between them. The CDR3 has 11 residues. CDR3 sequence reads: CASRKAYEQYF. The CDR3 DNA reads TGTGCCAGCAGAAAAGCCTACGAGCAGTACTTC.

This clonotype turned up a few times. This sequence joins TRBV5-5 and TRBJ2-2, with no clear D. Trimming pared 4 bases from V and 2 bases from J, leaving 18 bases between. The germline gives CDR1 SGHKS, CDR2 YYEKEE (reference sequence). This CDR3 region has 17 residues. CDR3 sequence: CASSPLSPAGNTGELFF. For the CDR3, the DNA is TGTGCCAGCAGCCCCCTCAGTCCTGCAGGCAACACCGGGGAGCTGTTTTTT.

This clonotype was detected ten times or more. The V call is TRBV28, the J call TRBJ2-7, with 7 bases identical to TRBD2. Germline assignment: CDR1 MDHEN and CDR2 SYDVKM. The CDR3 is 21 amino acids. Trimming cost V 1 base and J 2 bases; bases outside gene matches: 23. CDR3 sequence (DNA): TGTGCCAGCAGTTTATTAAGAGTGACTAGCCAACCGGGGCTCCAAACCTACGAGCAGTACTTC. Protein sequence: CASSLLRVTSQPGLQTYEQYF.

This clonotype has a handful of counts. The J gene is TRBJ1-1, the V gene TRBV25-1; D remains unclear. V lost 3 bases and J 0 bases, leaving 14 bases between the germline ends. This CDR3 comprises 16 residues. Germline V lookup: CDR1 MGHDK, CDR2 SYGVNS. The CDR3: CASSELGEGMNTEAFF. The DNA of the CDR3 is TGTGCCAGCAGTGAGCTCGGGGAAGGGATGAACACTGAAGCTTTCTTT.

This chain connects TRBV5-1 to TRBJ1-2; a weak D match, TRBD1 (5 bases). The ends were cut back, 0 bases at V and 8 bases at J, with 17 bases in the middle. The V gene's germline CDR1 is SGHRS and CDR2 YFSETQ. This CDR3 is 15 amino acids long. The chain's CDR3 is CASSLEAGWRVGYTF. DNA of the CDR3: TGCGCCAGCAGCTTGGAGGCAGGGTGGAGGGTAGGCTACACCTTC.

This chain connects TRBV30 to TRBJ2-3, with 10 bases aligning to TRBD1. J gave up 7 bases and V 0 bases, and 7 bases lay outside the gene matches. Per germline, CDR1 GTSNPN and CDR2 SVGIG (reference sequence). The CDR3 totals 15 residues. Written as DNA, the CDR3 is TGTGCCTGGAGTGTTCGACAGGGGGCCAGAAATACGCAGTATTTT. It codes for CAWSVRQGARNTQYF.

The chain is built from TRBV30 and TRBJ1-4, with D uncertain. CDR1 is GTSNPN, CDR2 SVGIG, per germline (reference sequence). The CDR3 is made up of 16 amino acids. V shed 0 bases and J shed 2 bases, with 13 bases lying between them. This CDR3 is CAWSVSRTGTNEKLFF. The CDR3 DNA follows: TGTGCCTGGAGTGTTTCAAGAACGGGGACTAATGAAAAACTGTTTTTT.

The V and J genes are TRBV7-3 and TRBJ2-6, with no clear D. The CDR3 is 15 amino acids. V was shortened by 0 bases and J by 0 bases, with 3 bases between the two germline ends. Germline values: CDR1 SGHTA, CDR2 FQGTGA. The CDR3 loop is CASSLTPSGANVLTF. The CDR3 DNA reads TGTGCCAGCAGCTTAACCCCCTCTGGGGCCAACGTCCTGACTTTC.